The clone carrying this T cell receptor beta chain has only a few counts. In the original processing: By means of reference gene primer amplification, nucleated cell counts were estimated. Generated by immunoSEQ multiplex PCR, the TCRdb table keeps only in-frame clones and is missing some. V and J calls and clone size are as listed in that table; D and trimming were resolved from the DNA. The sample shows more than 250,000 clones, around 86% of them seen only once. These data originate in a study of blood T cell repertoires in COVID-19. Study context: Samples came from the United States, Italy and Spain, spanning acute and convalescent COVID-19. T cells, B-cell-depleted T cells, or PBMCs provided the cDNA or gDNA that served as material.

Trimming took 2 bases from V and 2 from J, leaving 16 bases between them. The CDR3 sequence is 16 residues long. The germline V gene has CDR1 LGHNA and CDR2 YSLEER. Sequencing was performed on peripheral blood. This receptor was taken from a young man with active or convalescent COVID-19. This chain joins TRBV4-3 and TRBJ2-7; D is perhaps TRBD2 (7 bases). The CDR3 nucleotides read TGCGCCAGCAGCCAACACCCTGGGGGGGGCCCCTACGAGCAGTACTTC. It specifies CASSQHPGGGPYEQYF.